A selection of T cell receptor beta chains follows, all from one sample in a study of blood T cell repertoires in COVID-19. Profiling relied on immunoSEQ multiplex PCR, and the TCRdb table lists in-frame clones only, not all of them. The data contain 150,000 to 200,000 clones, about three quarters of them seen just once; the ten biggest clones take up roughly 8.3%. The sample was peripheral blood. All receptors come from a man aged 55 to 70 with acute or convalescent COVID-19. The CDR3 runs from the conserved cysteine through the conserved F or W.

J,V,length,CDR3
TRBJ2-7,TRBV18,12,CASSSTGEEQYF
TRBJ1-2,TRBV7-2,12,CASSLSGYGYTF
TRBJ2-3,TRBV24-1,14,CATSDFAGSDTQYF
TRBJ2-4,TRBV6-1,16,CASSEAQSLAKNIQYF
TRBJ2-3,TRBV21-1,15,CASSKAGTSTDTQYF
TRBJ1-3,TRBV6-6,16,CASSPDSKYSGNTIYF
TRBJ1-2,TRBV2,18,CASSESIGNSLGLSGYTF
TRBJ1-1,TRBV4-2,14,CASSPGEGDTEAFF
TRBJ2-3,TRBV7-3,18,CASSPVAGGFLGTDTQYF
TRBJ2-3,TRBV3-1/TRBV3-2,14,CASSRLHGTDTQYF